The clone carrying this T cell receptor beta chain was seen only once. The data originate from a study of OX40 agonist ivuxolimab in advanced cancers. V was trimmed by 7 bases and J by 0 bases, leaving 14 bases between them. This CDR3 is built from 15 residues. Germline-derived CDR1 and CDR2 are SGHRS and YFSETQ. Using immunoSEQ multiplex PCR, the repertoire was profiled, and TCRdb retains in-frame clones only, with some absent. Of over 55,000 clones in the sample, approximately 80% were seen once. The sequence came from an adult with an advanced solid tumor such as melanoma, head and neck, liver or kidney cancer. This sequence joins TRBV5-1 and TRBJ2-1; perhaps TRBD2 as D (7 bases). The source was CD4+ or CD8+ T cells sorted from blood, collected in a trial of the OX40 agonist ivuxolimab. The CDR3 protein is CASSIGGHSYNEQFF. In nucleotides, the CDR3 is TGCGCCAGCTCCATCGGGGGGCACTCCTACAATGAGCAGTTCTTC.